Sequencing of this T cell receptor beta chain was carried out in a study of CD8+ T cells in alopecia areata. Findings and caveats of the study: Many expanded lesional clones persisted during tofacitinib (in both scalp and blood).

A note on this clone: What it binds is not known.

This sample's treatment: oral pan-JAK inhibitor, 5-10 mg twice daily. Extracted RNA was reverse transcribed, and the resulting cDNA served as sequencing template. TCRdb's copy holds only in-frame clones and misses some; the assay was immunoSEQ multiplex PCR. The table shows roughly 210,000 clones, with approximately 47% occurring only once. The CDR3 totals 16 residues. The germline CDR1 and CDR2 sequences are MNHEY and SVGAGI. V trimming: 2 bases; J trimming: 4 bases; junction bases outside the gene matches: 5. This TCR derives from a human donor with alopecia areata. Sequenced material: CD4+ T cells sorted from blood, taken at approximately week 36, from a patient treated with tofacitinib. The chain recombines TRBV6-5 with TRBJ2-5, with 12 bases aligning to TRBD2. CDR3 nucleotides: TGTGCCAGCAGTTACGGACTAGCGGGAAGGACAGAGACCCAGTACTTC. Amino acid sequence: CASSYGLAGRTETQYF.